This passage covers 18 T cell receptor beta chains from one sample sequenced in a study of vaccination and CD4 T cells after COVID-19. A single record per CDR3 protein comes from TCRdb applying MiXCR to the PCR reads. The data hold some 25,000 distinct CDR3 sequences, with over 40% observed a single time. The sequences come from CD4+ T cells from blood, collected before SARS-CoV-2 vaccination. The receptor set was obtained from a human donor who had recovered from COVID-19.

The table lists this clonotype with a few counts. The chain employs TRBV19 and TRBJ2-3; D not certain. V shed 3 bases and J shed 2 bases, with 9 bases lying between them. CDR3 length equals 14 residues. Germline V gene sequence: CDR1 LNHDA, CDR2 SQIVND (reference sequence). DNA for the CDR3: TGTGCCAGTAGTATTGGCAGCGACACAGATACGCAGTATTTT. The encoded protein is CASSIGSDTDTQYF. The full variable domain, rest sourced from reference TRBV19 and TRBJ2-3, is DGGITQSPKYLFRKEGQNVTLSCEQNLNHDAMYWYRQDPGQGLRLIYYSQIVNDFQKGDIAEGYSVSREKKESFPLTVTSAQKNPTAFYLCASSIGSDTDTQYFGPGTRLTVL.

V is TRBV5-1 and J is TRBJ1-2; 9 bases line up with TRBD1. Per the germline V gene, CDR1 is SGHRS and CDR2 is YFSETQ. The CDR3 spans 14 residues. V shed 4 bases, J shed 2 bases, and the junction held 3 bases outside the gene matches. The CDR3 loop is CASSQTGGNYGYTF. In nucleotides, the CDR3 is TGCGCCAGCAGCCAAACAGGGGGCAACTATGGCTACACCTTC.

This clonotype was detected a few times. The chain joins TRBV6-1 to TRBJ2-2, with 8 positions matching TRBD2. Germline CDR1 reads MNHNS; CDR2 reads SASEGT. V was pared by 3 bases and J by 2 bases, with 8 bases of the junction left unmatched. The CDR3 runs to 17 residues. As DNA, the CDR3 is TGTGCCAGCAGTGATCTTAGCGGGGAGCATAACACCGGGGAGCTGTTTTTT. Translating gives CASSDLSGEHNTGELFF.

The V call is TRBV30, the J call TRBJ1-5; D might be TRBD1 (5 bases). Germline CDR1 reads GTSNPN; CDR2 reads SVGIG (reference sequence). V was pared by 5 bases and J by 7 bases, with 12 bases between. The CDR3 has 12 amino acids. Here the CDR3 reads CAWGDRPQPQHF. For the CDR3, the DNA is TGTGCCTGGGGGGACCGGCCGCAGCCCCAGCATTTT.

A few counts support this clonotype. The DNA of the CDR3 is TGTGCCAGCAGCATACTAGCGTCCGCGAACACCGGGGAGCTGTTTTTT. It encodes CASSILASANTGELFF. J is TRBJ2-2 and V is TRBV7-9; 7 bases are shared with TRBD2. The germline gives CDR1 SEHNR, CDR2 FQNEAQ (reference sequence). The trim removed 5 bases at V and 0 bases at J, leaving 6 bases unmatched. CDR3 length: 16 residues.

The chain carries TRBV12-3 or TRBV12-4 and TRBJ1-5, with TRBD1 identical over 8 bases. The V and J ends lost 3 bases and 6 bases, in that order; junction bases with no gene match: 4. The CDR3 has 14 residues. CDR3 residues: CASSFSGGSQPQHF. In nucleotides, the CDR3 is TGTGCCAGCAGTTTCTCAGGGGGCAGTCAGCCCCAGCATTTT.

The chain joins TRBV10-1 to TRBJ2-5, with 10 nucleotides matching TRBD2. This CDR3 is 13 amino acids long. V lost 10 bases and J lost 5; bases outside the gene matches: 7. Germline CDR1 WNHNN, CDR2 SYGVQD (reference sequence). CDR3 sequence reads: CAIKREGDETQYF. In nucleotides, the CDR3 is TGCGCCATTAAGCGGGAGGGAGATGAGACCCAGTACTTC.

This sequence joins TRBV4-1 and TRBJ1-6; no firm D call. The V end was cut by 2 bases, the J end by 7 bases, with 12 bases between. CDR1 is MGHRA, CDR2 YSYEKL, per germline. The length of the CDR3 is 15 residues. CDR3 residues: CASSQKIQENSPLHF. CDR3 coding DNA: TGCGCCAGCAGCCAAAAGATCCAGGAAAATTCACCCCTCCACTTT.

The gene calls are TRBV7-6 and TRBJ2-2; 9 bases match TRBD2. Trimming removed 5 bases from V and 6 bases from J; junction bases left unmatched: 4. Germline CDR1 is SGHVS and CDR2 is FNYEAQ. This CDR3 region has 14 residues. This CDR3 is CASSRSGSPGELFF. The CDR3 DNA is TGTGCCAGCAGCCGTAGCGGGAGTCCCGGGGAGCTGTTTTTT.

This clonotype has only a few counts. The chain is built from TRBV19 and TRBJ2-7; D is undetermined. V shed 6 bases and J shed 0 bases, with 15 bases lying between them. The V gene's germline CDR1 is LNHDA and CDR2 SQIVND (reference sequence). CDR3 length: 15 residues. The CDR3 DNA reads as TGTGCCAGTAGCTTGACGGGCCAGAGCTCCTACGAGCAGTACTTC. It translates to CASSLTGQSSYEQYF.

The CDR3 reads CASSHPPAGGYQETQYF. The CDR3 nucleotides are TGCGCCAGCAGCCACCCCCCAGCGGGAGGTTACCAAGAGACCCAGTACTTC. The chain is built from TRBV4-1 and TRBJ2-5; TRBD2 matches at 9 bases. The CDR3 consists of 17 residues. Germline-derived CDR1 and CDR2 are MGHRA and YSYEKL. Germline trimming cut 3 bases from V and 0 bases from J; bases unmatched to any gene: 8.

This clonotype was seen more than once but under ten times. The chain links TRBV28 to TRBJ2-5, with 12 bases fitting TRBD1. The CDR3 totals 16 residues. The V gene's germline CDR1 is MDHEN and CDR2 SYDVKM. V lost 6 bases and J lost 7; bases outside the gene matches: 12. CDR3 sequence reads: CASSLWDRGLVGTQYF. The DNA for the CDR3 is TGTGCCAGCAGCCTGTGGGACAGGGGGCTCGTCGGGACCCAGTACTTC.

This chain joins TRBV7-2 and TRBJ2-3; 9 bases match TRBD2. The CDR3 runs 17 residues. Germline V gives CDR1 SGHTA, CDR2 FQGNSA. Trimming removed 0 bases from V and 0 bases from J; junction bases left unmatched: 4. CDR3 in amino acids: CASSLAAGGPSTDTQYF. CDR3 DNA: TGTGCCAGCAGCTTAGCAGCGGGGGGCCCTAGCACAGATACGCAGTATTTT.

Turning to this clonotype: Relative to the germline gene, one junction end is altered; a read error may explain this. V gene TRBV9 combines with J gene TRBJ1-6; D is perhaps TRBD1 (5 bases). Germline assignment: CDR1 SGDLS and CDR2 YYNGEE. The CDR3 is 15 residues long. The CDR3 region has the DNA TGTGCCAGCAGCGTCGGGGACCGGCATAATTTACCCCTCCACTTT. It yields the protein CASSVGDRHNLPLHF. The whole variable domain, filled in from reference TRBV9 and TRBJ1-6, reads DSGVTQTPKHLITATGQRVTLRCSPRSGDLSVYWYQQSLDQGLQFLIQYYNGEERAKGNILERFSAQQFPDLHSELNLSSLELGDSALYFCASSVGDRHNLPLHFGNGTRLTVT.

The V and J genes are TRBV19 and TRBJ2-7, with 8 bases fitting TRBD2. The germline V gene encodes CDR1 LNHDA and CDR2 SQIVND (reference sequence). V was pared by 5 bases and J by 1 base, with 7 bases of the junction left unmatched. The CDR3 is made up of 15 amino acids. CDR3 sequence reads: CASSPRLANSYEQYF. The CDR3 bases are TGTGCCAGTAGTCCCCGACTAGCGAATTCCTACGAGCAGTACTTC.

The V gene is TRBV6-1, the J gene TRBJ2-7; TRBD2 agrees at 9 bases. This CDR3 spans 15 amino acids. The junction had 3 bases not matched to a gene; V was cut back by 1 base and J by 2 bases. The germline V gene has CDR1 MNHNS and CDR2 SASEGT. The CDR3 region has the DNA TGTGCCAGCAGTGAAGGACTAGCGGAAACCTACGAGCAGTACTTC. Its protein is CASSEGLAETYEQYF.

V gene TRBV30 combines with J gene TRBJ2-3; 9 bases agree with TRBD2. J was trimmed by 9 bases and V by 5 bases; bases with no gene match: 6. The germline CDR1 and CDR2 sequences are GTSNPN and SVGIG (reference sequence). This CDR3 is 12 amino acids long. In nucleotides, the CDR3 is TGTGCCTGGCAGCGGGAGGAGATGACGCAGTATTTT. It specifies CAWQREEMTQYF.

The table lists this clonotype with a count of one. V usage is TRBV2 and J usage is TRBJ2-2; 10 positions agree with TRBD2. Trimming cost V 6 bases and J 6 bases; bases outside gene matches: 10. CDR1 and CDR2 (germline): SNHLY, FYNNEI. CDR3 length: 16 amino acids. CDR3: CASSRLSGRAAGELFF. Here the CDR3 DNA reads TGTGCCAGCAGCCGTCTGAGCGGGAGGGCCGCCGGGGAGCTGTTTTTT.